Listed here are 30 T cell receptor beta chains from one sample, sequenced in a study of identical twins. TCRdb re-analysed the 5' RACE reads in MiXCR, keeping a single row per CDR3 protein. In the table there are 700,000 to 950,000 distinct CDR3 sequences, roughly an eighth of which are singletons. This same sample was also part of a study on yellow fever vaccine responses in identical twins.

Sequencing was performed on PBMCs. All receptors come from a young woman in good health.

This clonotype was recorded at least ten times. The chain carries TRBV20-1 and TRBJ1-5, with D possibly being TRBD1 (5 bases). This CDR3 region has 12 residues. The V end lost 6 bases, the J end lost 2 bases, and 8 bases lay between the germline ends. Germline V CDR1 and CDR2: DFQATT, SNEGSKA (reference sequence). CDR3 residues: CSAAGGNQPQHF. The CDR3 DNA sequence: TGCAGTGCCGCGGGGGGCAATCAGCCCCAGCATTTT.

V and J are TRBV6-2 or TRBV6-3 and TRBJ2-2; TRBD2 agrees at 13 bases. CDR3 length equals 16 residues. The V and J ends lost 6 bases and 7 bases, in that order; junction bases with no gene match: 8. Germline CDR1 is MNHEY and CDR2 is SVGEGT. As DNA, the CDR3 is TGTGCCAGCAGCCGACTAGCGGGAGGAAACGGCGGGGAGCTGTTTTTT. Amino acids: CASSRLAGGNGGELFF.

This clonotype was counted many times. This sequence joins TRBV7-9 and TRBJ2-3; TRBD2 agrees at 8 bases. This CDR3 is built from 15 residues. V shed 4 bases and J 2 bases; nucleotides not matched to a gene: 5. CDR1 and CDR2 (germline): SEHNR, FQNEAQ (reference sequence). The CDR3 coding sequence is TGTGCCAGCAGCTCAACTAGCGGCTACACAGATACGCAGTATTTT. Protein: CASSSTSGYTDTQYF.

This chain connects TRBV6-4 to TRBJ1-1; D not resolved. V was clipped by 3 bases and J by 5 bases, with 10 bases between them. CDR3 size: 13 residues. CDR1 and CDR2 (germline): MRHNA, SNTAGT. DNA of the CDR3: TGTGCCAGCAGTGAGGTTGTGGGAACTGAAGCTTTCTTT. It yields the protein CASSEVVGTEAFF.

The gene calls are TRBV24-1 and TRBJ2-5; 9 bases align to TRBD2. The CDR3 is 14 amino acids. CDR1 is KGHDR, CDR2 SFDVKD, per germline. After removal of 4 bases from V and 3 bases from J, the junction contained 2 bases not matched to a gene. CDR3 nucleotides: TGTGCCACCAGTGACAGACTAGCGGAAGAGACCCAGTACTTC. It encodes CATSDRLAEETQYF.

Many counts were recorded for this clonotype. This chain links TRBV5-1 with TRBJ1-1; D is unresolved. The CDR3 extends over 15 amino acids. V was clipped by 4 bases and J by 2 bases, with 15 bases between them. From germline, CDR1 is SGHRS and CDR2 YFSETQ. Here the CDR3 reads CASSPNWRINTEAFF. The CDR3 DNA reads as TGCGCCAGCAGCCCCAACTGGCGGATTAACACTGAAGCTTTCTTT.

This clonotype showed up just a few times. This CDR3 reads CASSEEGFPRSPLHF. The CDR3 DNA sequence: TGTGCCAGCAGCGAGGAGGGGTTTCCTCGATCACCCCTCCACTTT. The V call is TRBV9, the J call TRBJ1-6; TRBD1 might be the D (5 bases). CDR3 length: 15 amino acids. V was trimmed by 3 bases and J by 10 bases, leaving 17 bases between them. Germline CDR1 SGDLS, CDR2 YYNGEE.

This clonotype was picked up many times. The CDR3 spells CASSKGTGGVYGYTF. The CDR3, as DNA: TGTGCCAGCAGTAAGGGGACAGGGGGTGTCTATGGCTACACCTTC. The V and J genes are TRBV12-3 or TRBV12-4 and TRBJ1-2, with TRBD1 identical over 11 bases. The CDR3 extends over 15 amino acids. V shed 5 bases and J 4 bases; nucleotides not matched to a gene: 6.

This clonotype has only a few counts. The rearrangement joins TRBV27 to TRBJ2-7, with TRBD1 identical over 9 bases. The CDR3 runs 17 residues. Germline CDR1 MNHEY, CDR2 SMNVEV (reference sequence). V was clipped by 5 bases and J by 4 bases; unmatched bases: 15. CDR3 coding DNA: TGTGCCAGCAGTCCCCGCCCGGGACAGGGAGCAAAATACGAGCAGTACGTC. Protein sequence: CASSPRPGQGAKYEQYV.

This clonotype was found once. A read error may account for a junction end that differs from germline. This sequence joins TRBV10-1 and TRBJ2-7; a weak D match, TRBD1 (5 bases). The CDR3 consists of 15 residues. Germline V gene sequence: CDR1 WNHNN, CDR2 SYGVQD (reference sequence). Here the CDR3 reads CASRDSVRVSYEQYF. The CDR3 nucleotides read TGCGCCAGCCGTGATTCAGTCAGGGTCTCCTACGAGCAGTACTTC.

This clonotype was counted many times. V is TRBV12-5 and J is TRBJ2-1; 8 bases are shared with TRBD2. With 3 bases clipped from V and 2 bases from J, the junction kept 6 bases outside the gene matches. The CDR3 length is 16 residues. The germline V gene encodes CDR1 LGHNT and CDR2 FRNRAP. The CDR3 region has the DNA TGTGCTAGTGGTTTTTTCGTAGCGGGGCCCTACAATGAGCAGTTCTTC. Amino acids: CASGFFVAGPYNEQFF.

This clonotype was seen a few times. V is TRBV4-2 and J is TRBJ1-1; D is perhaps TRBD1 (5 bases). The CDR3 is 16 amino acids. V was pared by 0 bases and J by 5 bases, with 16 bases between. In germline, CDR1 is LGHNA, CDR2 YNFKEQ. In nucleotides, the CDR3 is TGTGCCAGCAGCCAAGATGTATCGGGCGGGGGAACTGAAGCTTTCTTT. Translation gives CASSQDVSGGGTEAFF.

This clonotype has a handful of counts. V and J are TRBV2 and TRBJ2-7; no definite D call. The germline CDR1 and CDR2 sequences are SNHLY and FYNNEI. The CDR3 runs to 11 residues. Trimming shortened V by 6 bases and J by 4 bases, and 7 bases separated the two germline ends. CDR3 residues: CASSVHYEQYV. The CDR3 DNA is TGTGCCAGCAGCGTCCATTACGAGCAGTACGTC.

The V call is TRBV7-6, the J call TRBJ2-7; 8 positions match TRBD2. V was clipped by 5 bases and J by 4 bases; unmatched bases: 16. This CDR3 has 17 amino acids. Germline loops: CDR1 SGHVS, CDR2 FNYEAQ. CDR3 in DNA: TGTGCCAGCAGCCCGCGGCTAGCGGGTTCTCCTGGGTACGAGCAGTACTTC. Translated, it gives CASSPRLAGSPGYEQYF.

Many counts were recorded for this clonotype. The CDR3 loop is CASSLALGEETQYF. DNA of the CDR3: TGTGCCAGCAGTTTAGCGCTGGGCGAAGAGACCCAGTACTTC. The rearrangement uses TRBV12-3 or TRBV12-4 and TRBJ2-5; D is undetermined. The CDR3 loop spans 14 amino acids. Trimming shortened V by 0 bases and J by 3 bases, and 8 bases separated the two germline ends.

This sequence joins TRBV10-3 and TRBJ1-1; D gene ambiguous. The germline CDR1 and CDR2 sequences are ENHRY and SYGVKD. The length of the CDR3 is 14 residues. The V and J ends lost 0 bases and 0 bases respectively, with 5 bases between them. The CDR3 loop is CAISESGVNTEAFF. The CDR3 DNA reads TGTGCCATCAGTGAGTCGGGAGTGAACACTGAAGCTTTCTTT.

The chain joins TRBV20-1 to TRBJ2-5, with 11 nucleotides matching TRBD2. With V trimmed by 1 base and J by 3 bases, 4 bases remained unmatched. Germline CDR1 reads DFQATT; CDR2 reads SNEGSKA (reference sequence). The CDR3 is 15 residues long. The CDR3 reads CSARAASGGKETQYF. The CDR3 DNA follows: TGCAGTGCTAGAGCAGCTAGCGGGGGGAAAGAGACCCAGTACTTC.

There are many counts of this clonotype. The rearrangement joins TRBV28 to TRBJ1-1; D unclear. This CDR3 has 12 residues. V was pared by 7 bases and J by 4 bases, with 10 bases between. Germline CDR1 reads MDHEN; CDR2 reads SYDVKM. CDR3 in DNA: TGTGCCAGCAAAAGTTTAGGCACTGAAGCTTTCTTT. It yields the protein CASKSLGTEAFF.

The sample holds many counts of this clonotype. The chain recombines TRBV2 with TRBJ2-3, with a tentative D call TRBD1 (6 bases). Germline-derived CDR1 and CDR2 are SNHLY and FYNNEI. V lost 6 bases, J lost 2 bases, and 15 bases lay in between. This CDR3 has 15 amino acids. The CDR3, as DNA: TGTGCCAGCAGCGCCTCGGGACACAACACAGATACGCAGTATTTT. Its translation is CASSASGHNTDTQYF.

This clonotype has just a few counts. The chain employs TRBV11-2 and TRBJ2-1; TRBD2 matches 8 bases. V trimming: 0 bases; J trimming: 9 bases; junction bases outside the gene matches: 4. The CDR3 extends over 14 amino acids. Germline CDR1 is SGHAT and CDR2 is FQNNGV. The chain's CDR3 is CASSLEGLAGEQFF. In DNA, the CDR3 is TGTGCCAGCAGCTTAGAAGGGCTAGCGGGTGAGCAGTTCTTC.

The sample holds a few counts of this clonotype. The chain employs TRBV7-8 and TRBJ2-1; D gene uncertain. V was clipped by 3 bases and J by 8 bases, with 11 bases between them. The CDR3 has 13 residues. CDR1 is SGHVS and CDR2 is FQNEAQ in the germline V gene. CDR3 sequence reads: CASSLNFWDEQFF. Written as DNA, the CDR3 is TGTGCCAGCAGCTTGAACTTTTGGGATGAGCAGTTCTTC.

This clonotype was detected only a few times. This chain joins TRBV12-3 or TRBV12-4 and TRBJ2-3; 8 bases are a match to TRBD1. The CDR3 spans 16 residues. The ends lost 5 bases at V and 2 bases at J; junction bases unmatched: 9. CDR3 bases: TGTGCCAGCAGTCTCGGGCCAGGGGGCAACACAGATACGCAGTATTTT. This gives the protein CASSLGPGGNTDTQYF.

This clonotype was seen ten or more times. The chain employs TRBV12-3 or TRBV12-4 and TRBJ1-2, with a weak D call TRBD1 (5 bases). V lost 7 bases and J lost 8, with 20 bases in between. This CDR3 is built from 14 residues. The CDR3 DNA follows: TGTGCCAGCACTTCAGGGATCCCTTTAGGGGGCTACACCTTC. It specifies CASTSGIPLGGYTF.

This clonotype occurred many times. V is TRBV3-1 and J is TRBJ1-1; D possibly corresponds to TRBD1 (5 bases). Germline CDR1 LGHDT, CDR2 YNNKEL (reference sequence). V was trimmed by 4 bases and J by 0 bases, leaving 9 bases between them. The CDR3 covers 14 residues. The CDR3: CASSLRQLNTEAFF. The CDR3 DNA reads as TGTGCCAGCAGCCTTAGACAGCTGAACACTGAAGCTTTCTTT.

This clonotype was seen at least ten times. CDR3 region: CSASLPSGINSITDTQYF. The CDR3 region has the DNA TGCAGTGCTAGTCTTCCTAGCGGGATTAACAGTATCACAGATACGCAGTATTTT. The genes are TRBV20-1 and TRBJ2-3; 9 nucleotides line up with TRBD2. From germline, CDR1 is DFQATT and CDR2 SNEGSKA (reference sequence). The CDR3 totals 18 residues. The junction had 15 bases not matched to a gene; V was cut back by 3 bases and J by 2 bases.

This clonotype was seen more than once but under ten times. CDR3 sequence reads: CASSHGTSAQETQYF. The CDR3 nucleotides are TGCGCCAGCAGCCATGGGACTAGCGCTCAAGAGACCCAGTACTTC. This chain joins TRBV4-1 and TRBJ2-5, with 10 bases lining up with TRBD2. Germline CDR1 reads MGHRA; CDR2 reads YSYEKL. J was trimmed by 2 bases and V by 3 bases; bases with no gene match: 3. The CDR3 extends over 15 amino acids.

In its sample, this clonotype was seen many times. This chain links TRBV4-1 with TRBJ2-7, with 9 bases fitting TRBD2. Unmatched junction bases numbered 13, after V lost 4 bases and J lost 9 bases. The CDR3 is 15 residues long. CDR1 is MGHRA, CDR2 YSYEKL, per germline. The CDR3 DNA reads TGCGCCAGCAGCCTTGACTCCGGGACTAGCTTTTCGCAGTACTTC. It translates to CASSLDSGTSFSQYF.

For the CDR3, the DNA is TGCAGTGCTAGTGGCGCAGGACCGAACTACGAGCAGTACTTC. The encoded protein is CSASGAGPNYEQYF. This chain connects TRBV20-1 to TRBJ2-7; D is undetermined. The V gene lost 3 bases and the J gene lost 3 bases, with 15 bases spanning the gap. The CDR3 runs 14 residues. Germline V lookup: CDR1 DFQATT, CDR2 SNEGSKA (reference sequence).

V and J are TRBV4-1 and TRBJ1-1, with a possible D match to TRBD1 (5 bases). V lost 6 bases and J lost 1, with 12 bases in between. Germline CDR1 reads MGHRA; CDR2 reads YSYEKL. The CDR3 loop spans 14 amino acids. The CDR3: CASRNGHTNTEAFF. The CDR3 region has the DNA TGCGCCAGCAGAAACGGACACACGAACACTGAAGCTTTCTTT.

This rearrangement joins TRBV9 to TRBJ2-2; D ambiguous. The V gene's germline CDR1 is SGDLS and CDR2 YYNGEE. The CDR3 consists of 16 residues. V was cut by 0 bases and J by 0 bases, with 9 bases left in between. The CDR3 loop reads CASSVVPSSNTGELFF. CDR3 sequence (DNA): TGTGCCAGCAGCGTAGTGCCTAGTTCGAACACCGGGGAGCTGTTTTTT.